The next 20 T cell receptor beta chains were all read from a single sample in a study of T-cell memory formation after mild COVID-19 (dated by TCRdb to the early 2020s). The library was generated by 5' RACE. The sequencer was an Illumina NovaSeq 6000. TCRdb reprocessed the public reads (quality trimming at Q25 with fastp, clone calling with MiXCR) and kept in-frame beta chains. One record per CDR3 amino acid sequence lists the most common genes and DNA. The sample table lists roughly 410,000 distinct CDR3 sequences, more than 20% of them with a count of one. In total, the top ten clones hold 7.5% to 10% of the sample. The sequencing sample was made of PBMCs or a T cell subset sorted from them (not recorded which). The receptors originated from an adult woman who had mild COVID-19 (a few samples of this study predate the infection). The sample titles of this study are shuffled in the database, so cell type and time point are left out; the donor was told from shared clones.

V and J are TRBV4-1 and TRBJ2-1; D possibly matches TRBD1 or TRBD2 (5 bases each). Between the trimmed V and J ends, which lost 0 bases and 8 bases, there was a span of 14 bases. The CDR3 has 15 residues. The germline V gene encodes CDR1 MGHRA and CDR2 YSYEKL. CDR3 nucleotides: TGCGCCAGCAGCCAAGAACCCAGTGGGGACGATGAGCAGTTCTTC. It translates to CASSQEPSGDDEQFF.

The chain recombines TRBV27 with TRBJ2-1; D call uncertain. The V gene's germline CDR1 is MNHEY and CDR2 SMNVEV (reference sequence). CDR3 size: 11 residues. V lost 3 bases to trimming and J lost 9 bases, with 6 bases between them. CDR3 sequence reads: CASSFGLEQFF. The CDR3 DNA is TGTGCCAGCAGTTTCGGGCTTGAGCAGTTCTTC.

CDR3 loop: CSASGGGHGYTF. The CDR3 DNA reads as TGCAGTGCTAGTGGAGGGGGGCATGGCTACACCTTC. The chain is built from TRBV20-1 and TRBJ1-2; the D gene is possibly TRBD1 (6 bases). V was cut by 3 bases and J by 6 bases, with 11 bases left in between. Germline CDR1 reads DFQATT; CDR2 reads SNEGSKA (reference sequence). The CDR3 loop spans 12 amino acids.

This clonotype was seen a few times. The rearrangement joins TRBV4-2 to TRBJ1-5, with D unclear. The length of the CDR3 is 17 residues. Trimming removed 1 base at V and 0 bases at J, with 13 bases between. CDR1 and CDR2 from the germline V gene are LGHNA and YNFKEQ. The CDR3 DNA reads as TGTGCCAGCAGCCAAGTAGCCCAGAGTTATAGCAATCAGCCCCAGCATTTT. This translates into CASSQVAQSYSNQPQHF.

This clonotype was seen once. The chain has TRBV29-1 and TRBJ2-7; TRBD2 matches at 8 bases. CDR3 length equals 13 residues. V lost 7 bases and J lost 0; bases outside the gene matches: 5. Per the germline V gene, CDR1 is SQVTM and CDR2 is ANQGSEA. The chain's CDR3 is CSDVAGSSYEQYF. CDR3 nucleotide sequence: TGCAGCGACGTAGCGGGGAGCTCCTACGAGCAGTACTTC.

V usage is TRBV7-2 and J usage is TRBJ2-3, with 10 bases lining up with TRBD2. This CDR3 has 15 amino acids. J gave up 3 bases and V 3 bases, and 3 bases lay outside the gene matches. Germline V lookup: CDR1 SGHTA, CDR2 FQGNSA. Written as DNA, the CDR3 is TGTGCCAGCAGCTTCCTAGCGGGGGTTACAGATACGCAGTATTTT. It yields the protein CASSFLAGVTDTQYF.

This clonotype was recorded a few times. V gene TRBV14 combines with J gene TRBJ2-7, with 10 bases fitting TRBD2. CDR3 size: 17 residues. The V and J ends lost 4 bases and 3 bases, in that order; junction bases with no gene match: 12. The germline gives CDR1 SGHDN, CDR2 FVKESK. The CDR3 DNA reads as TGTGCCAGCAGCCTAGCGGGAGGCTGGTCGGAGGACTACGAGCAGTACTTC. This encodes CASSLAGGWSEDYEQYF.

The chain employs TRBV3-1 and TRBJ2-2; D is unclear. Germline loops: CDR1 LGHDT, CDR2 YNNKEL (reference sequence). With 7 bases removed from V and 6 bases from J, the gap between germline ends came to 15 bases. This CDR3 is 14 amino acids long. CDR3 residues: CASNKREVSGELFF. CDR3 in DNA: TGTGCCAGCAATAAAAGGGAAGTGTCCGGGGAGCTGTTTTTT.

There are a few counts of this clonotype. The V call is TRBV7-6, the J call TRBJ2-2; the D gene is possibly TRBD2 (6 bases). V was clipped by 2 bases and J by 5 bases, with 12 bases between them. Germline loops: CDR1 SGHVS, CDR2 FNYEAQ. This CDR3 has 15 amino acids. The CDR3 is CASSLFSGQTGELFF. In DNA, the CDR3 is TGTGCCAGCAGCTTATTTAGCGGCCAAACCGGGGAGCTGTTTTTT.

A few counts support this clonotype. This rearrangement joins TRBV7-9 to TRBJ2-1; TRBD1 is a possible D gene (6 bases). This CDR3 has 15 amino acids. Germline V gene sequence: CDR1 SEHNR, CDR2 FQNEAQ (reference sequence). V lost 4 bases, J lost 6 bases, and 16 bases lay in between. The CDR3 DNA sequence: TGTGCCAGCAGCTCCGGGACAATAGGGGTCAATGAGCAGTTCTTC. Translation gives CASSSGTIGVNEQFF.

The rearrangement links TRBV12-3 or TRBV12-4 to TRBJ2-2; TRBD1 matches at 9 bases. V was clipped by 2 bases and J by 4 bases; unmatched bases: 11. The CDR3 contains 18 residues. The CDR3 spells CASSLRPLGQGSTGELFF. Here the CDR3 DNA reads TGTGCCAGCAGTTTAAGGCCCCTAGGACAGGGGTCCACCGGGGAGCTGTTTTTT.

In its sample, this clonotype was seen a few times. The V and J genes are TRBV5-1 and TRBJ1-2; maybe TRBD1 (5 bases). V was cut by 1 base and J by 6 bases, with 16 bases left in between. Looked up from germline, CDR1 is SGHRS and CDR2 is YFSETQ. The CDR3 covers 15 residues. The CDR3 DNA follows: TGCGCCAGCAGCTTGTATCAGGGTACGGAAAATGGCTACACCTTC. Encoded protein: CASSLYQGTENGYTF.

Concerning this clonotype: Compared with germline, one end of the junction differs, possibly owing to a read error. J is TRBJ1-5 and V is TRBV7-2, with D unclear. Germline V gene data show CDR1 as SGHTA and CDR2 as FQGNSA. This CDR3 is built from 15 residues. Here the CDR3 DNA reads TGTGCCAGCAGCGTAGCCGTCAATAGCAATCAGCCCCAGCATTTT. Protein: CASSVAVNSNQPQHF. Together with reference TRBV7-2 and TRBJ1-5, the CDR3 gives the full variable domain: GAGVSQSPSNKVTEKGKDVELRCDPISGHTALYWYRQSLGQGLEFLIYFQGNSAPDKSGLPSDRFSAERTGGSVSTLTIQRTQQEDSAVYLCASSVAVNSNQPQHFGDGTRLSIL.

The chain links TRBV7-2 to TRBJ1-4; D unclear. The CDR3 has 15 residues. The germline V gene encodes CDR1 SGHTA and CDR2 FQGNSA. V gave up 1 base and J gave up 8 bases, with 14 bases separating them. The CDR3 nucleotides are TGTGCCAGCAGCTTAGAGAGTAGGGTATACGAAAAACTGTTTTTT. The encoded protein is CASSLESRVYEKLFF.

This clonotype was observed at least ten times. The V gene is TRBV5-1, the J gene TRBJ2-1; perhaps TRBD1 as D (5 bases). The germline V and J ends were trimmed by 3 bases and 13 bases, with 11 bases remaining between them. The germline V gene has CDR1 SGHRS and CDR2 YFSETQ. The CDR3 length is 11 residues. In DNA form, the CDR3 reads TGCGCCAGCAGCTCCCAACAGGAACAGTTCTTC. Translating gives CASSSQQEQFF.

This clonotype was seen more than once but under ten times. Compared with germline, one end of the junction differs, possibly owing to a read error. The rearrangement links TRBV7-8 to TRBJ2-1; no clear D gene. The CDR3 is made up of 14 amino acids. CDR1 SGHVS and CDR2 FQNEAQ come from the germline V gene. CDR3 region: CASSLGLPGNEQFF. The CDR3 DNA sequence: TGTGCCAGCAGCTTAGGGCTTCCTGGGAATGAACAGTTCTTC.

The chain carries TRBV3-1 and TRBJ2-3; 8 bases align to TRBD2. The trim removed 4 bases at V and 0 bases at J, leaving 6 bases unmatched. CDR3 length: 16 residues. In germline, CDR1 is LGHDT, CDR2 YNNKEL (reference sequence). Here the CDR3 reads CASSRFGGVSTDTQYF. The CDR3 region has the DNA TGTGCCAGCAGCCGGTTCGGGGGGGTTAGCACAGATACGCAGTATTTT.

Only one count was recorded for this clonotype. This chain links TRBV6-6 with TRBJ2-7, with D perhaps TRBD1 or TRBD2 (5 bases each). Trimming took off 0 bases at V and 7 bases at J, with 10 bases between the two ends. CDR3 length: 13 residues. Germline loops: CDR1 MNHNY, CDR2 SVGAGI (reference sequence). CDR3 region: CASSYSMGEEQYF. CDR3 DNA sequence: TGTGCCAGCAGTTACTCGATGGGGGAGGAGCAGTACTTC.

This chain links TRBV7-3 with TRBJ1-5; D ambiguous. Germline values: CDR1 SGHTA, CDR2 FQGTGA. CDR3 size: 17 residues. Between the trimmed V and J ends, which lost 0 bases and 0 bases, there was a span of 12 bases. In DNA form, the CDR3 reads TGTGCCAGCAGCTTAACGGGCGGACGACATAGCAATCAGCCCCAGCATTTT. Amino acid sequence: CASSLTGGRHSNQPQHF.

This clonotype was seen a few times. The chain uses TRBV7-3 and TRBJ2-2, with 8 bases matching TRBD2. The CDR3 is 15 amino acids. Trimming at V came to 5 bases and at J to 7 bases, leaving 9 bases not matched to a gene. Per the germline V gene, CDR1 is SGHTA and CDR2 is FQGTGA. The CDR3 coding sequence is TGTGCCAGCAGCCCTTCAGCGGGAGCGGGCGGGGAGCTGTTTTTT. This encodes CASSPSAGAGGELFF.